The rows below give T cell receptor beta chains drawn from one sample of a study of T-cell reconstitution after alpha-beta-depleted transplantation in children. TCRdb fed the PCR reads into MiXCR, producing one record per CDR3 protein. Of some 550,000 distinct CDR3 sequences in the sample, under 25% are singletons; the top ten hold 13% to 15%. The source was PBMCs, mostly from graft donor cells, collected 360 days after TCRalphabeta/CD19-depleted stem cell transplant. These receptors were obtained from a boy under two years old who had a stem cell transplant for acute myeloid leukemia, so the T cells may come from the graft donor. Each CDR3 is given with its conserved first and last residue. D genes are given only for firm matches. Clone size appears in some rows only: once, few, many, or a class for an expanded clone.

J: TRBJ2-3
V: TRBV4-3
size: many
D: -
CDR3: CASSQDLASFTDTQYF
DNA: TGCGCCAGCAGCCAAGATCTCGCCAGTTTCACAGATACGCAGTATTTT

J: TRBJ2-5
V: TRBV27
size: few
D: TRBD1
CDR3: CASSFLGQQETQYF
DNA: TGTGCCAGCAGTTTCCTGGGACAGCAAGAGACCCAGTACTTC

J: TRBJ1-4
V: TRBV5-1
size: few
D: TRBD1
CDR3: CASTTDRAGEKLFF
DNA: TGCGCCAGCACGACGGACAGGGCAGGCGAAAAACTGTTTTTT

J: TRBJ2-1
V: TRBV18
size: -
D: -
CDR3: CASSPTPPTGHEQFF
DNA: TGTGCCAGCTCACCAACACCGCCTACAGGGCATGAGCAGTTCTTC

J: TRBJ1-3
V: TRBV20-1
size: -
D: -
CDR3: CSARDVGQSSGNTIYF
DNA: TGCAGTGCTAGAGATGTCGGACAGAGCTCTGGAAACACCATATATTTT

J: TRBJ2-3
V: TRBV7-2
size: many
D: -
CDR3: CASSLGGRDTQYF
DNA: TGTGCCAGCAGTCTAGGGGGAAGAGATACGCAGTATTTT

J: TRBJ1-1
V: TRBV20-1
size: -
D: -
CDR3: CSASGAGVNTEAFF
DNA: TGCAGTGCTAGTGGGGCGGGGGTGAACACTGAAGCTTTCTTT

J: TRBJ2-5
V: TRBV29-1
size: -
D: TRBD2
CDR3: CSVAGTSGGVGETQYF
DNA: TGCAGCGTCGCCGGGACTAGCGGGGGGGTGGGAGAGACCCAGTACTTC

J: TRBJ1-6
V: TRBV28
size: once
D: -
CDR3: CASTSAGLNSPLHF
DNA: TGTGCCAGCACTTCGGCAGGACTTAATTCACCCCTCCACTTT

J: TRBJ2-1
V: TRBV20-1
size: many
D: -
CDR3: CSARGISYNEQFF
DNA: TGCAGTGCGAGGGGGATCTCCTACAATGAGCAGTTCTTC

J: TRBJ2-1
V: TRBV9
size: -
D: -
CDR3: CASSAGWSSYNEQFF
DNA: TGTGCCAGCAGCGCAGGGTGGAGCTCCTACAATGAGCAGTTCTTC

J: TRBJ2-3
V: TRBV5-1
size: -
D: TRBD1
CDR3: CASSSSGTGWTDTQYF
DNA: TGCGCCAGCAGCTCCTCCGGGACAGGGTGGACAGATACGCAGTATTTT

J: TRBJ2-3
V: TRBV12-3/TRBV12-4
size: few
D: -
CDR3: CASSSATGYTDTQYF
DNA: TGTGCCAGCAGTTCAGCGACAGGATACACAGATACGCAGTATTTT

J: TRBJ2-1
V: TRBV12-3/TRBV12-4
size: -
D: -
CDR3: CASRLTGQGNNEQFF
DNA: TGTGCCAGCAGACTCACGGGACAAGGAAACAATGAGCAGTTCTTC

J: TRBJ1-1
V: TRBV20-1
size: -
D: TRBD1
CDR3: CSARDVPGGKGEAFF
DNA: TGCAGTGCTAGAGATGTGCCAGGGGGGAAGGGTGAAGCTTTCTTT

J: TRBJ2-3
V: TRBV9
size: -
D: TRBD2
CDR3: CASSVTSGGADTQYF
DNA: TGTGCCAGCAGCGTAACTAGCGGGGGGGCAGATACGCAGTATTTT

J: TRBJ2-1
V: TRBV4-2
size: few
D: TRBD2
CDR3: CASSARALSGEEQFF
DNA: TGTGCCAGCAGCGCAAGAGCTCTTAGCGGGGAAGAGCAGTTCTTC

J: TRBJ2-5
V: TRBV29-1
size: many
D: -
CDR3: CSVRSSYQETQYF
DNA: TGCAGCGTTCGGTCCTCGTACCAAGAGACCCAGTACTTC

J: TRBJ2-7
V: TRBV5-6
size: few
D: TRBD1
CDR3: CASSSLGQGLYEQYF
DNA: TGTGCCAGCAGCTCGTTAGGACAGGGGCTCTACGAGCAGTACTTC

J: TRBJ2-5
V: TRBV6-2/TRBV6-3
size: many
D: -
CDR3: CASSYWGTQETQYF
DNA: TGTGCCAGCAGTTACTGGGGGACCCAAGAGACCCAGTACTTC

J: TRBJ2-5
V: TRBV12-3/TRBV12-4
size: many
D: TRBD2
CDR3: CASSRHPRLAGGETQYF
DNA: TGTGCCAGCAGCCGACACCCCCGACTAGCGGGGGGTGAGACCCAGTACTTC

J: TRBJ1-2
V: TRBV20-1
size: -
D: TRBD1
CDR3: CSAPTGGAGYTF
DNA: TGCAGTGCTCCGACAGGGGGCGCCGGCTACACCTTC

J: TRBJ2-5
V: TRBV5-1
size: -
D: -
CDR3: CASSLDIGQTQYF
DNA: TGCGCCAGCAGCTTGGATATTGGGCAGACCCAGTACTTC

J: TRBJ2-7
V: TRBV12-3/TRBV12-4
size: few
D: -
CDR3: CASSKGGQFHEQYF
DNA: TGTGCCAGCTCCAAAGGGGGACAATTCCACGAGCAGTACTTC

J: TRBJ2-1
V: TRBV6-1
size: once
D: -
CDR3: CASSELDSPEYYNEQFF
DNA: TGTGCCAGCAGTGAATTGGACTCCCCCGAATACTACAATGAGCAGTTCTTC

J: TRBJ2-7
V: TRBV7-9
size: once
D: -
CDR3: CASAPTMGTSPYEQYF
DNA: TGTGCCAGCGCACCAACTATGGGGACTTCCCCCTACGAGCAGTACTTC

J: TRBJ1-6
V: TRBV6-2/TRBV6-3
size: many
D: -
CDR3: CASGVGWNSPLHF
DNA: TGTGCCAGCGGTGTTGGGTGGAATTCACCCCTCCACTTT

J: TRBJ2-3
V: TRBV5-6
size: few
D: -
CDR3: CASSLVVVGDGTDTQYF
DNA: TGTGCCAGCAGCTTGGTCGTAGTGGGGGACGGGACAGATACGCAGTATTTT

J: TRBJ2-7
V: TRBV20-1
size: -
D: -
CDR3: CSARSGEPWDYEQYF
DNA: TGCAGTGCTAGGTCGGGGGAGCCTTGGGACTACGAGCAGTACTTC

J: TRBJ2-5
V: TRBV20-1
size: -
D: -
CDR3: CSATSGILSPSYF
DNA: TGCAGTGCTACGTCAGGGATTCTCTCGCCGTCGTACTTC

J: TRBJ2-1
V: TRBV20-1
size: -
D: -
CDR3: CSAPWGGPINEQFF
DNA: TGCAGTGCCCCCTGGGGGGGGCCAATCAATGAGCAGTTCTTC

J: TRBJ2-2
V: TRBV28
size: few
D: -
CDR3: CASSLWERSTYAGELFF
DNA: TGTGCCAGCAGTTTATGGGAGCGGAGTACCTACGCCGGGGAGCTGTTTTTT

J: TRBJ1-5
V: TRBV15
size: -
D: TRBD1
CDR3: CATSYRGNGPQHF
DNA: TGTGCCACCAGCTACAGGGGGAACGGGCCCCAGCATTTT

J: TRBJ2-5
V: TRBV29-1
size: many
D: TRBD1
CDR3: CSVRTGRETQYF
DNA: TGCAGCGTCCGGACAGGGCGAGAGACCCAGTACTTC

J: TRBJ2-6
V: TRBV5-1
size: many
D: -
CDR3: CASRHAWTLQRTGANVLTF
DNA: TGCGCCAGCAGACATGCGTGGACACTCCAAAGAACTGGGGCCAACGTCCTGACTTTC

J: TRBJ2-2
V: TRBV6-1
size: few
D: TRBD1
CDR3: CASRTQGALGTGELFF
DNA: TGTGCCAGCAGGACACAGGGGGCATTAGGCACCGGGGAGCTGTTTTTT

J: TRBJ2-1
V: TRBV12-3/TRBV12-4
size: -
D: TRBD2
CDR3: CASSLLLAGAYNEQFF
DNA: TGTGCCAGCAGTTTACTACTAGCGGGAGCCTACAATGAGCAGTTCTTC

J: TRBJ2-1
V: TRBV7-8
size: few
D: TRBD2
CDR3: CASSFLAGADNEQFF
DNA: TGTGCCAGCAGCTTCCTAGCGGGGGCCGACAATGAGCAGTTCTTC

J: TRBJ2-1
V: TRBV13
size: few
D: TRBD2
CDR3: CASSLGRGGFSYNEQFF
DNA: TGTGCCAGCAGCTTAGGACGCGGGGGATTCTCCTACAATGAGCAGTTCTTC

J: TRBJ1-6
V: TRBV29-1
size: -
D: TRBD1
CDR3: CSVETGEGSPLHF
DNA: TGCAGCGTTGAGACAGGGGAGGGTTCACCCCTCCACTTT

J: TRBJ2-1
V: TRBV6-1
size: -
D: TRBD2
CDR3: CASRGLAGGSSYNEQFF
DNA: TGTGCCAGCAGGGGACTAGCGGGGGGGAGCTCCTACAATGAGCAGTTCTTC